These 3 T cell receptor beta chains were all obtained from the same sample, sequenced in a study of shared clonotypes between healthy human individuals. Using immunoSEQ multiplex PCR, the repertoire was profiled, and TCRdb retains in-frame clones only, with some absent. Of a few million clones detected, roughly 93% appear once; the ten largest clones hold about 0.41%. Sequences were obtained from naive CD4+ T cells from PBMCs. The subset here: CD45RA+ positively selected. The receptor set was obtained from a young man in good health. Some clones in this sample may be carry-over from other donors' samples.

This chain uses TRBV14 with TRBJ2-3; 9 nucleotides line up with TRBD2. Germline V gene sequence: CDR1 SGHDN, CDR2 FVKESK. The V gene end was trimmed by 5 bases and the J gene end by 3 bases; junction bases not matched to a gene: 9. CDR3 length: 16 residues. CDR3 sequence (DNA): TGTGCCAGCAGCGAAAGGTCTAGCGGGGTGACAGATACGCAGTATTTT. Amino acids: CASSERSSGVTDTQYF.

The DNA for the CDR3 is TGTGCCAGCAGCTCCCAAAGGGCTAGCGGGATTAATGAGCAGTTCTTC. It specifies CASSSQRASGINEQFF. The rearrangement links TRBV27 to TRBJ2-1; 9 bases are shared with TRBD2. The CDR3 length is 16 residues. Losses at the gene ends were 6 bases for V and 7 bases for J; bases not matched to a gene: 13. Germline loops: CDR1 MNHEY, CDR2 SMNVEV (reference sequence).

The rearrangement joins TRBV7-9 to TRBJ2-5; D gene unclear. The V gene lost 1 base and the J gene lost 1 base, with 10 bases spanning the gap. The CDR3 has 15 amino acids. Germline V gives CDR1 SEHNR, CDR2 FQNEAQ (reference sequence). Here the CDR3 DNA reads TGTGCCAGCAGCTTAGGTTCGGCAGTCCAAGAGACCCAGTACTTC. It yields the protein CASSLGSAVQETQYF.